These 26 T cell receptor beta chains came from one sample sequenced in a study of vaccination and CD4 T cells after COVID-19. Cultured CD4+ T cells had their DNA profiled by the Oncomine TCR Beta short-read assay. TCRdb reprocessed the PCR reads with MiXCR, giving one entry per CDR3 protein. The sample lists 8,500 to 9,500 distinct CDR3 sequences, less than 55% occurring once. Treatment described: roughly nine-day PBMC culture with coronavirus spike peptide pools or control peptides (ViraFEST assay). Researchers collected the unexposed donor's CD4+ T cells before the COVID-19 pandemic (2011-2018). Antigens of these TCRs are unknown. The sequencing input was CD4+ T cells from blood, cultured in vitro. These receptors were obtained from a human donor in good health.

The chain is built from TRBV28 and TRBJ1-5; 8 bases match TRBD1. The V gene's germline CDR1 is MDHEN and CDR2 SYDVKM. Trimming took 7 bases from V and 3 from J; bases not matched to a gene: 11. The CDR3 has 16 residues. Here the CDR3 DNA reads TGTGCCAGCAAAAGTAGGAGGACAGGGATCAATCAGCCCCAGCATTTT. Translation: CASKSRRTGINQPQHF. The complete variable domain, with remaining parts taken from reference TRBV28 and TRBJ1-5, reads DVKVTQSSRYLVKRTGEKVFLECVQDMDHENMFWYRQDPGLGLRLIYFSYDVKMKEKGDIPEGYSVSREKKERFSLILESASTNQTSMYLCASKSRRTGINQPQHFGDGTRLSIL.

This clonotype has only a few counts. V and J are TRBV20-1 and TRBJ2-3; TRBD2 aligns across 8 bases. The CDR3 covers 13 residues. Per germline, CDR1 DFQATT and CDR2 SNEGSKA (reference sequence). Losses at the gene ends were 4 bases for V and 0 bases for J; bases not matched to a gene: 0. Here the CDR3 DNA reads TGCAGTGCTACTAGCGGGAGCACAGATACGCAGTATTTT. This gives the protein CSATSGSTDTQYF.

The sample holds a few counts of this clonotype. The chain carries TRBV20-1 and TRBJ2-5; 13 nucleotides align to TRBD2. The CDR3 spans 15 residues. Per the germline V gene, CDR1 is DFQATT and CDR2 is SNEGSKA (reference sequence). The ends lost 0 bases at V and 6 bases at J; junction bases unmatched: 4. Here the CDR3 reads CSARETSGGPQTQYF. The CDR3 coding sequence is TGCAGTGCTAGAGAGACTAGCGGGGGGCCCCAGACCCAGTACTTC.

This chain connects TRBV29-1 to TRBJ2-3; a weak D match, TRBD2 (7 bases). Germline V gene sequence: CDR1 SQVTM, CDR2 ANQGSEA. The CDR3 consists of 15 residues. Trimming shortened V by 7 bases and J by 5 bases, and 22 bases separated the two germline ends. CDR3 in DNA: TGCAGCGCCCATCGGGGGCTAGCGGAGGTAGATACGCAGTATTTT. The encoded protein is CSAHRGLAEVDTQYF.

This clonotype was observed a handful of times. The chain has TRBV6-1 and TRBJ1-1, with 7 bases fitting TRBD1. Unmatched junction bases numbered 11, after V lost 6 bases and J lost 1 base. Germline lookup yields CDR1 MNHNS and CDR2 SASEGT. CDR3 size: 16 residues. CDR3 residues: CASRLSGTAGNTEAFF. The CDR3 region has the DNA TGTGCCAGCAGATTGAGTGGGACAGCTGGGAACACTGAAGCTTTCTTT.

This clonotype was seen once. The chain joins TRBV10-3 to TRBJ2-1; 7 nucleotides match TRBD2. Looked up from germline, CDR1 is ENHRY and CDR2 is SYGVKD. Trimming at V came to 6 bases and at J to 5 bases, leaving 10 bases not matched to a gene. The CDR3 runs 15 residues. Here the CDR3 DNA reads TGTGCCATCAGATCTAGCGGAGCCCAGAACAATGAGCAGTTCTTC. Translating gives CAIRSSGAQNNEQFF.

The rearrangement joins TRBV7-2 to TRBJ2-3, with no clear D. Trimming took 1 base from V and 2 from J, leaving 13 bases between them. Germline CDR1 SGHTA, CDR2 FQGNSA. The CDR3 spans 16 residues. This CDR3 reads CASSLDPWVSTDTQYF. The CDR3 region has the DNA TGTGCCAGCAGCTTAGACCCCTGGGTTTCCACAGATACGCAGTATTTT.

This clonotype was seen a handful of times. The V and J genes are TRBV19 and TRBJ1-6; perhaps TRBD1 as D (6 bases). Germline-derived CDR1 and CDR2 are LNHDA and SQIVND (reference sequence). The CDR3 length is 15 residues. V dropped 5 bases and J dropped 2 bases, with 10 bases sitting between them. The CDR3 coding sequence is TGTGCCAGTAGTCCAGGGGCGGCCTATAATTCACCCCTCCACTTT. Translating gives CASSPGAAYNSPLHF. Drawing the rest from reference TRBV19 and TRBJ1-6, the complete variable domain is DGGITQSPKYLFRKEGQNVTLSCEQNLNHDAMYWYRQDPGQGLRLIYYSQIVNDFQKGDIAEGYSVSREKKESFPLTVTSAQKNPTAFYLCASSPGAAYNSPLHFGNGTRLTVT.

This chain links TRBV6-1 with TRBJ2-7; the D is unclear. Germline V CDR1 and CDR2: MNHNS, SASEGT. The CDR3 extends over 11 amino acids. V was trimmed by 6 bases and J by 2 bases, leaving 5 bases between them. CDR3 region: CASSSTYEQYF. In DNA form, the CDR3 reads TGTGCCAGCAGCTCCACCTACGAGCAGTACTTC.

The chain has TRBV6-1 and TRBJ1-2; 7 bases agree with TRBD1. The V segment lost 5 bases and the J segment 4 bases; nucleotides outside the gene matches: 10. Germline V CDR1 and CDR2: MNHNS, SASEGT. The CDR3 extends over 15 amino acids. This CDR3 reads CASSPSGGHGYGYTF. CDR3 nucleotide sequence: TGTGCCAGCAGTCCTTCAGGGGGGCACGGCTATGGCTACACCTTC.

The table lists this clonotype with a few counts. The V call is TRBV6-1, the J call TRBJ2-2; 12 bases map to TRBD1. CDR3 length: 14 amino acids. J was trimmed by 7 bases and V by 7 bases; bases with no gene match: 4. In germline, CDR1 is MNHNS, CDR2 SASEGT. The CDR3 coding sequence is TGTGCCAGCATGGGACAGGGGGCGGACGGGGAGCTGTTTTTT. Its translation is CASMGQGADGELFF.

This clonotype was counted a few times. The J gene is TRBJ2-5, the V gene TRBV27, with D perhaps matching TRBD1 (6 bases). V was cut by 4 bases and J by 1 base, with 16 bases left in between. Germline V lookup: CDR1 MNHEY, CDR2 SMNVEV (reference sequence). The CDR3 has 16 residues. The CDR3 reads CASSSLTNRVQETQYF. CDR3 in DNA: TGTGCCAGCAGTTCATTAACGAACAGGGTCCAAGAGACCCAGTACTTC.

This chain joins TRBV6-4 and TRBJ1-1; D is unclear. V was cut by 7 bases and J by 3 bases, with 6 bases left in between. The germline gives CDR1 MRHNA, CDR2 SNTAGT. The CDR3 is made up of 11 amino acids. CDR3 amino acids: CASTRDTEAFF. The CDR3 nucleotides are TGTGCCAGCACCCGGGACACTGAAGCTTTCTTT.

This clonotype was detected only a few times. This rearrangement joins TRBV5-8 to TRBJ1-5; perhaps TRBD1 as D (5 bases). Germline assignment: CDR1 SGHTS and CDR2 YDEGEE. This CDR3 is built from 14 residues. The V end lost 1 base, the J end lost 9 bases, and 14 bases lay between the germline ends. Here the CDR3 DNA reads TGTGCCAGCAGCTTGTCAGGGAGCCTAGGGCCCCAGCATTTT. Protein: CASSLSGSLGPQHF.

V usage is TRBV7-7 and J usage is TRBJ2-2, with D perhaps matching TRBD1 (6 bases). CDR1 SSHAT and CDR2 FNYEAQ come from the germline V gene (reference sequence). The CDR3 has 13 residues. Trimming left V 1 base short and J 7 bases short, with 7 bases between. CDR3 sequence (DNA): TGTGCCAGCAGCTTAGGGGGGCACGGGGAGCTGTTTTTT. It yields the protein CASSLGGHGELFF. The full variable domain, in which reference TRBV7-7 and TRBJ2-2 provide the parts outside the CDR3, is GAGVSQSPRYKVTKRGQDVTLRCDPISSHATLYWYQQALGQGPEFLTYFNYEAQPDKSGLPSDRFSAERPEGSISTLTIQRTEQRDSAMYRCASSLGGHGELFFGEGSRLTVL.

The chain employs TRBV4-2 and TRBJ2-5, with D maybe TRBD1 (5 bases). The CDR3 spans 13 residues. V was shortened by 0 bases and J by 5 bases, with 7 bases between the two germline ends. Per germline, CDR1 LGHNA and CDR2 YNFKEQ. This CDR3 is CASSQDRQETQYF. As DNA, the CDR3 is TGTGCCAGCAGCCAAGATCGACAGGAGACCCAGTACTTC.

The chain uses TRBV6-5 and TRBJ1-6, with TRBD1 matching 8 bases. J lost 1 base, V lost 4 bases, and 9 bases had no gene match. Germline CDR1 and CDR2: MNHEY and SVGAGI. CDR3 size: 18 residues. The CDR3 nucleotides read TGTGCCAGCAGTTTCCGAGGACAGGGCAGTTCCTATAATTCACCCCTCCACTTT. This codes for CASSFRGQGSSYNSPLHF.

This chain connects TRBV20-1 to TRBJ1-2, with TRBD1 identical over 8 bases. Germline CDR1 is DFQATT and CDR2 is SNEGSKA (reference sequence). The junction had 7 bases not matched to a gene; V was cut back by 6 bases and J by 7 bases. There are 12 residues in the CDR3. CDR3 bases: TGCAGTGCCCTACCGGGACAGGCTGGCTACACCTTC. Its protein product is CSALPGQAGYTF.

The table lists this clonotype with a few counts. The gene calls are TRBV6-1 and TRBJ1-1; D not resolved. Trimming pared 4 bases from V and 11 bases from J, leaving 14 bases between. The CDR3 is made up of 12 amino acids. Germline CDR1 and CDR2: MNHNS and SASEGT. The CDR3 bases are TGTGCCAGCAGTGTGCAGGATACCCAGGCTTTCTTT. Translated, it gives CASSVQDTQAFF.

The CDR3 loop reads CASSITTSVAGHEQFF. CDR3 bases: TGTGCCAGCAGCATCACCACTAGCGTCGCCGGTCATGAGCAGTTCTTC. This chain joins TRBV7-8 and TRBJ2-1; 7 bases line up with TRBD2. CDR3 length: 16 residues. Per the germline V gene, CDR1 is SGHVS and CDR2 is FQNEAQ. Trimming cost V 5 bases and J 8 bases; bases outside gene matches: 15. Together with reference TRBV7-8 and TRBJ2-1, the CDR3 gives the full variable domain: GAGVSQSPRYKVAKRGQDVALRCDPISGHVSLFWYQQALGQGPEFLTYFQNEAQLDKSGLPSDRFFAERPEGSVSTLKIQRTQQEDSAVYLCASSITTSVAGHEQFFGPGTRLTVL.

This clonotype was seen more than once but under ten times. The chain uses TRBV6-5 and TRBJ1-2, with TRBD1 as a possible D gene (5 bases). CDR3 length: 16 residues. Trimming shortened V by 0 bases and J by 4 bases, and 15 bases separated the two germline ends. Germline loops: CDR1 MNHEY, CDR2 SVGAGI. The CDR3 nucleotides are TGTGCCAGCAGTTACTCGTCGGCAGGGACGGGCTATGGCTACACCTTC. Translation: CASSYSSAGTGYGYTF.

This clonotype has a handful of counts. The J gene is TRBJ1-3, the V gene TRBV6-1, with a weak D call TRBD1 (5 bases). V gave up 6 bases and J gave up 6 bases, with 21 bases separating them. Germline lookup yields CDR1 MNHNS and CDR2 SASEGT. This CDR3 region has 16 residues. The DNA of the CDR3 is TGTGCCAGCAGGATGAGGGGCAGGGCCAGAACAAACACCATATATTTT. The encoded protein is CASRMRGRARTNTIYF.

CDR3 loop: CAISGGTGGQNEQFF. The DNA of the CDR3 is TGTGCCATCAGTGGGGGGACAGGGGGCCAGAATGAGCAGTTCTTC. This chain uses TRBV10-3 with TRBJ2-1; TRBD1 aligns across 12 bases. This CDR3 spans 15 amino acids. V shed 4 bases and J 7 bases; nucleotides not matched to a gene: 5. Germline CDR1 and CDR2: ENHRY and SYGVKD.

There are a few counts of this clonotype. The genes are TRBV28 and TRBJ2-2, with unresolved D. V lost 6 bases and J 5 bases, leaving 13 bases between the germline ends. CDR1 is MDHEN and CDR2 is SYDVKM in the germline V gene. This CDR3 is built from 14 residues. The CDR3 region has the DNA TGTGCCAGCAGAAGGGTGGTGAGGACCGGGGAGCTGTTTTTT. Translation gives CASRRVVRTGELFF. The full variable domain, in which reference TRBV28 and TRBJ2-2 provide the parts outside the CDR3, is DVKVTQSSRYLVKRTGEKVFLECVQDMDHENMFWYRQDPGLGLRLIYFSYDVKMKEKGDIPEGYSVSREKKERFSLILESASTNQTSMYLCASRRVVRTGELFFGEGSRLTVL.

The chain joins TRBV25-1 to TRBJ2-3, with 8 bases aligning to TRBD2. The CDR3 is made up of 16 amino acids. The J segment lost 2 bases and the V segment lost 1 base, leaving 5 bases of the junction unmatched. Germline V gene data show CDR1 as MGHDK and CDR2 as SYGVNS. The DNA for the CDR3 is TGTGCCAGCAGTGAATTACTAGCGGCAGACACAGATACGCAGTATTTT. This encodes CASSELLAADTDTQYF.

This rearrangement joins TRBV20-1 to TRBJ1-2; D not certain. V was shortened by 3 bases and J by 4 bases, with 21 bases between the two germline ends. This CDR3 has 16 amino acids. Germline V gene lookup returns CDR1 DFQATT and CDR2 SNEGSKA (reference sequence). CDR3 coding DNA: TGCAGTGCTAGGAAAATGCGCGCGGGCGGTGGCTATGGCTACACCTTC. As protein: CSARKMRAGGGYGYTF.